This T cell receptor beta chain was captured in a study of shared clonotypes between healthy human individuals. General observations from the study: Of the naive CD4 clonotypes, roughly 5.5% were shared across a handful of donors. The diversity represented, both genetic and in exposure history, was limited by few donors.

In the case of this clone: Its specificity is not known.

The assay ran at deep level. Replicate PCRs from sorted subsets contained about 0.2 ug DNA, which is some 30,000 T cell genomes. The repertoire was sequenced with immunoSEQ multiplex PCR; TCRdb's copy has only in-frame clones and lacks some. The sample carries about 1.5 million clones, roughly 96% recorded once. The length of the CDR3 is 19 residues. Looked up from germline, CDR1 is SGDLS and CDR2 is YYNGEE. V was shortened by 4 bases and J by 5 bases, with 30 bases between the two germline ends. The rearrangement links TRBV9 to TRBJ2-5; D possibly uses TRBD1 or TRBD2 (5 bases each). The sequence was obtained from a young man in good health. What was sequenced was naive CD4+ T cells sorted from blood. Documented subset: CD45RA+ positively selected. CDR3 region: CASSPVTLTSPRNRETQYF. The DNA of the CDR3 is TGTGCCAGCAGCCCCGTTACCTTAACTAGTCCTAGAAACAGGGAGACCCAGTACTTC.